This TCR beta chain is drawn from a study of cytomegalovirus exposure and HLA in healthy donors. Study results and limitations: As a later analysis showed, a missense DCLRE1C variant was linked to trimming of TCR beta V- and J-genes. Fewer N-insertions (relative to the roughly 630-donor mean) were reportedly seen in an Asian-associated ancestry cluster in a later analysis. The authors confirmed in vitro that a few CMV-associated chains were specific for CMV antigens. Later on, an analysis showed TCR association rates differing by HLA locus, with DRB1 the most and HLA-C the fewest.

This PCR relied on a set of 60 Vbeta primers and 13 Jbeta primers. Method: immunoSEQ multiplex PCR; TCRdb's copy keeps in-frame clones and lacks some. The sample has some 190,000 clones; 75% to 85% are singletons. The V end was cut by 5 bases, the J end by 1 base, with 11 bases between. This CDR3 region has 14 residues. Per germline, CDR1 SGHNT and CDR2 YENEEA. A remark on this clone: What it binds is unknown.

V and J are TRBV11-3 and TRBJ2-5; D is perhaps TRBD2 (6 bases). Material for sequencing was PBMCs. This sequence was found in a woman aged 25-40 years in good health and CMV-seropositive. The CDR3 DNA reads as TGTGCCAGCAGCCGTAGCGGAGGCCAAGAGACCCAGTACTTC. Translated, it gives CASSRSGGQETQYF.